This is a list of T cell receptor beta chains from one sample in a study of blood T cell repertoires in COVID-19. Measured with immunoSEQ multiplex PCR; TCRdb has only the in-frame clones, and not every one. Of approximately 130,000 clones listed, 88% are singletons. Material: peripheral blood. The receptors here all came from a human donor in a cohort sampled during active COVID-19. Both conserved end residues are part of each CDR3. A D gene is named only where the DNA matches it firmly. A row's size may be missing; if present it is once, few, many or a size class.

clone_size	cdr3_length	d_call	v_call	j_call	cdr3_nt	cdr3_aa
.	14	.	TRBV19	TRBJ1-2	TGTGCCAGTAGTATGCAGGGTTCCGGCGGTGGCTACACCTTC	CASSMQGSGGGYTF
.	15	TRBD1	TRBV15	TRBJ2-2	TGTGCCACCAGCGGAAGACAGGGCGACACCGGGGAGCTGTTTTTT	CATSGRQGDTGELFF
.	15	TRBD2	TRBV6-5	TRBJ2-3	TGTGCCAGCAGAATAGCGGGGGGCCACTCAGATACGCAGTATTTT	CASRIAGGHSDTQYF
.	13	TRBD1	TRBV19	TRBJ1-2	TGTGCCACCTCGGGACAGGGGGTCTATGGCTACACCTTC	CATSGQGVYGYTF
.	15	.	TRBV18	TRBJ2-7	TGTGCCAGCTCACCAACACAGGGTGGTATGTGGGAGCAGTACTTC	CASSPTQGGMWEQYF
.	12	TRBD1	TRBV29-1	TRBJ1-1	TGCAGCGGGGGACAGATGAACACTGAAGCTTTCTTT	CSGGQMNTEAFF
.	15	TRBD2	TRBV19	TRBJ2-7	TGTGCCAGTAGTATAGGGACTAGCGGGAGTCACGAGCAGTACTTC	CASSIGTSGSHEQYF
.	13	TRBD2	TRBV10-3	TRBJ2-3	TGTGCCACCTCTAGCGGCAGCACAGATACGCAGTATTTT	CATSSGSTDTQYF
.	11	.	TRBV5-4	TRBJ2-7	TGTGCCTACACGGGGTGGTACGAGCAGTACTTC	CAYTGWYEQYF
.	15	.	TRBV19	TRBJ2-2	TGTGCCAGTAGTATAACCTGGGAGGTCACCGGGGAGCTGTTTTTT	CASSITWEVTGELFF
.	15	TRBD1	TRBV5-6	TRBJ1-2	TGTGCCAGCAGCACGTTACAGGGGGAGGACTATGGCTACACCTTC	CASSTLQGEDYGYTF
.	17	.	TRBV9	TRBJ2-1	TGTGCCAGCAGCGTAGAGTTGGCTAGGAGCTCCTACAATGAGCAGTTCTTC	CASSVELARSSYNEQFF
.	13	TRBD1	TRBV25-1	TRBJ1-1	TGTGCCAGCGGACAGGGGTGGGGCACTGAAGCTTTCTTT	CASGQGWGTEAFF
.	16	.	TRBV5-1	TRBJ1-4	TGCGCCAGCAGCCCCATCCCCGCAGGGCCTAATGAAAAACTGTTTTTT	CASSPIPAGPNEKLFF
once	15	.	TRBV5-6	TRBJ2-3	TGTGCCAGCAGCGGCGGGACTTCCCTCAGGGATACGCAGTATTTT	CASSGGTSLRDTQYF
.	14	TRBD1	TRBV9	TRBJ1-1	TGTGCCAGCAGCGCTCGGACAGGGTTTACTGAAGCTTTCTTT	CASSARTGFTEAFF
.	15	TRBD1	TRBV6-1	TRBJ1-2	TGTGCCAGCAGTGAGGGACAGGCAGTGGGCTATGGCTACACCTTC	CASSEGQAVGYGYTF
few	15	TRBD1	TRBV4-1	TRBJ1-5	TGCGCCAGCAGCCAAGAGGGACAGGGCGGGCAGCCCCAGCATTTT	CASSQEGQGGQPQHF
.	17	TRBD2	TRBV5-1	TRBJ2-2	TGCGCCAGCAGACCCCCCTCGCTAGCGGGGGGGATCGGGGAGCTGTTTTTT	CASRPPSLAGGIGELFF
.	16	TRBD2	TRBV7-2	TRBJ2-7	TGTGCCAGCAGCTCGTTAGCGGGGGGCCCTTCCTACGAGCAGTACTTC	CASSSLAGGPSYEQYF
.	14	TRBD1	TRBV6-5	TRBJ1-1	TGTGCCAGCAGTTCTCGGGACAGGGGAAATGAAGCTTTCTTT	CASSSRDRGNEAFF
.	15	TRBD2	TRBV7-9	TRBJ2-3	TGTGCCAGCAGCTTAGGACTAGCGGGTGCAGATACGCAGTATTTT	CASSLGLAGADTQYF
.	14	TRBD2	TRBV5-6	TRBJ2-1	TGTGCCAGCAGCCCCGGGGGGGCTGGCAATGAGCAGTTCTTC	CASSPGGAGNEQFF
.	16	.	TRBV5-6	TRBJ2-3	TGTGCCAGCAGATACCGCGCTGCCTTGGGCACAGATACGCAGTATTTT	CASRYRAALGTDTQYF
.	15	TRBD2	TRBV9	TRBJ2-7	TGTGCCAGCAGCGTAGGGACTAGCGGGAGGTACGAGCAGTACTTC	CASSVGTSGRYEQYF
.	15	TRBD1	TRBV3-1/TRBV3-2	TRBJ2-7	TGTGCCAGCAGCCGATACCGGGACAGCTCCTACGAGCAGTACTTC	CASSRYRDSSYEQYF
once	14	.	TRBV18	TRBJ2-2	TGTGCCAGCTCACCACCGGTACATACCGGGGAGCTGTTTTTT	CASSPPVHTGELFF
.	16	.	TRBV9	TRBJ2-6	TGTGCCAGCAGCTATACCACACCCTCTGGGGCCAACGTCCTGACTTTC	CASSYTTPSGANVLTF
.	14	.	TRBV11-2	TRBJ2-4	TGTGCCAGCAGCTTAGCAGTTGCCAAAAACATTCAGTACTTC	CASSLAVAKNIQYF
.	13	.	TRBV3-1/TRBV3-2	TRBJ1-1	TGTGCCAGCAGCCAAGGAGGCCACACTGAAGCTTTCTTT	CASSQGGHTEAFF
.	16	TRBD2	TRBV7-9	TRBJ2-1	TGTGCCAGCAGCTTACTAGCGGGGGGCCAATTCTATGAGCAGTTCTTC	CASSLLAGGQFYEQFF
.	17	TRBD2	TRBV3-1/TRBV3-2	TRBJ2-7	TGTGCCAGCAGCCAAGCTCGTAGCGGGGCGAGCTCCTACGAGCAGTACTTC	CASSQARSGASSYEQYF